This TCR beta chain was found in a study of HIV-infected children after antiretroviral therapy interruption. V was trimmed by 3 bases and J by 1 base, leaving 9 bases between them. The CDR3 has 14 amino acids. The germline V gene has CDR1 MDHEN and CDR2 SYDVKM. Stated treatment: PENTA 11 planned treatment interruption arm or continuous ART arm. Sorting from thawed PBMCs isolated naive CD4+ CD45RA+ CD45RO- T cells. This clonotype was detected ten times or more. RNA-based 3' RACE libraries used unique molecular identifiers. TCRdb re-analysed the 3' RACE reads in MiXCR, keeping a single row per CDR3 protein. Of approximately 95,000 distinct CDR3 sequences listed, roughly 6.7% are singletons.

This sequence was found in a pool of human donors with HIV. This material consisted of CD45RA+ CD4+ T cells from PBMCs, pooled from several time points, taken from a donor given antiretroviral therapy, either interrupted or continuous. Indicated subset: naive CD4+ CD45RA+ CD45RO- T cells. The chain combines TRBV28 with TRBJ2-5; D unclear. Written as DNA, the CDR3 is TGTGCCAGCAGTTTCAAGGCAATCCAAGAGACCCAGTACTTC. Translating it yields CASSFKAIQETQYF.